The next 19 T cell receptor beta chains were all read from a single sample in a study of shared clonotypes between healthy human individuals. The table came from immunoSEQ multiplex PCR; TCRdb's copy has only in-frame clones and leaves some out. The table lists approximately 330,000 clones, over 70% of them singletons. Sequencing used memory CD4+ T cells sorted from blood. Indicated subset: CD45RA-negative fraction. The receptors were gathered from a man younger than 40 in good health.

This rearrangement joins TRBV11-3 to TRBJ2-1, with D possibly being TRBD1 or TRBD2 (5 bases each). The CDR3 length is 13 residues. The germline gives CDR1 SGHNT, CDR2 YENEEA. The V end lost 4 bases, the J end lost 8 bases, and 12 bases lay between the germline ends. CDR3 nucleotides: TGTGCCAGCAGCTCACAGCGAGGGGATGAGCAGTTCTTC. It is translated as CASSSQRGDEQFF.

This chain uses TRBV5-5 with TRBJ2-7; 13 bases agree with TRBD2. After removal of 0 bases from V and 2 bases from J, the junction contained 8 bases not matched to a gene. This CDR3 is 18 amino acids long. Germline CDR1 and CDR2: SGHKS and YYEKEE (reference sequence). CDR3 sequence: CASSLAPPGLAGPYEQYF. The CDR3 DNA follows: TGTGCCAGCAGCTTGGCCCCCCCGGGACTAGCGGGACCCTACGAGCAGTACTTC. Supplemented by reference TRBV5-5 and TRBJ2-7, the full variable domain reads DAGVTQSPTHLIKTRGQQVTLRCSPISGHKSVSWYQQVLGQGPQFIFQYYEKEERGRGNFPDRFSARQFPNYSSELNVNALLLGDSALYLCASSLAPPGLAGPYEQYFGPGTRLTVT.

This chain connects TRBV2 to TRBJ2-7; perhaps TRBD2 as D (5 bases). The germline V gene has CDR1 SNHLY and CDR2 FYNNEI. CDR3 length: 14 amino acids. The germline V and J ends were trimmed by 11 bases and 0 bases, with 17 bases remaining between them. CDR3 residues: CAYPRRHNSYEQYF. CDR3 sequence (DNA): TGTGCCTATCCCAGGAGGCATAACTCCTACGAGCAGTACTTC.

This clone showed up just once. Compared with germline, one end of the junction differs, possibly owing to a read error. This rearrangement joins TRBV23-1 to TRBJ1-3, with a tentative D call TRBD1 (5 bases). TRBV23-1 is classed as an ORF, of uncertain function. There are 11 residues in the CDR3. CDR3 residues: CASRPLPGGNF. In nucleotides, the CDR3 is TGCGCCAGCAGACCGCTCCCTGGGGGGAATTTT.

This clone appeared a single time. The chain has TRBV9 and TRBJ2-2, with D maybe TRBD2 (7 bases). V was trimmed by 0 bases and J by 4 bases, leaving 16 bases between them. The germline CDR1 and CDR2 sequences are SGDLS and YYNGEE. This CDR3 has 17 residues. This CDR3 is CASSVGSAGAGTGELFF. The CDR3 DNA reads as TGTGCCAGCAGCGTAGGGTCCGCGGGGGCGGGCACCGGGGAGCTGTTTTTT.

This clone was detected a few times. V gene TRBV9 combines with J gene TRBJ2-3, with TRBD2 as a possible D gene (5 bases). The CDR3 runs 14 residues. Per germline, CDR1 SGDLS and CDR2 YYNGEE. V lost 1 base and J lost 14, with 20 bases in between. CDR3 in amino acids: CASSVNILPSRVYF. The DNA of the CDR3 is TGTGCCAGCAGCGTAAATATCCTGCCGTCGAGGGTGTATTTT.

The chain has TRBV7-8 and TRBJ2-1, with D maybe TRBD2 (5 bases). Trimming stripped 3 bases from V and 7 bases from J, with 7 bases between. The germline CDR1 and CDR2 sequences are SGHVS and FQNEAQ. CDR3 size: 12 residues. Here the CDR3 reads CASSFPGNEQFF. CDR3 coding DNA: TGTGCCAGCAGCTTTCCGGGGAATGAGCAGTTCTTC.

This clone appeared once. This chain connects TRBV13 to TRBJ2-1; D uncertain. The CDR3 runs 11 residues. With 2 bases removed from V and 16 bases from J, the gap between germline ends came to 12 bases. CDR1 is PRHDT, CDR2 FYEKMQ, per germline (reference sequence). The CDR3 here is CASSLSRALFF. As DNA, the CDR3 is TGTGCCAGCAGCTTATCACGGGCTTTATTCTTC.

The J gene is TRBJ2-7, the V gene TRBV5-6; 9 bases fit TRBD2. The CDR3 covers 15 residues. Germline loops: CDR1 SGHDT, CDR2 YYEEEE. V gave up 3 bases and J gave up 4 bases; unmatched junction bases: 8. DNA of the CDR3: TGTGCCAGCAGCTCGGGCGGGAGGGGAGGATACGAGCAGTACTTC. Its translation is CASSSGGRGGYEQYF.

The chain employs TRBV10-1 and TRBJ2-3; 7 nucleotides match TRBD2. This CDR3 contains 16 residues. After removal of 5 bases from V and 0 bases from J, the junction contained 8 bases not matched to a gene. Germline lookup yields CDR1 WNHNN and CDR2 SYGVQD (reference sequence). CDR3 bases: TGCGCCAGCAGTCCCCACAAAGCGGGAAGCACAGATACGCAGTATTTT. This sequence encodes CASSPHKAGSTDTQYF.

The rearrangement links TRBV11-2 to TRBJ2-1; D gene ambiguous. Germline V lookup: CDR1 SGHAT, CDR2 FQNNGV. This CDR3 contains 15 residues. Trimming removed 3 bases from V and 7 bases from J, with 16 bases in between. Here the CDR3 DNA reads TGTGCCAGCAGCTTGGTAGGGTCGTCTTGGAATGAGCAGTTCTTC. Residues: CASSLVGSSWNEQFF.

The CDR3 DNA follows: TGTGCCAGTAAAAGGGGGACAGGAACAATACTAGAGACCCAGTACTTC. Translation: CASKRGTGTILETQYF. The genes are TRBV19 and TRBJ2-5; 8 bases map to TRBD1. V was clipped by 7 bases and J by 4 bases; unmatched bases: 14. The CDR3 contains 16 residues. The germline V gene encodes CDR1 LNHDA and CDR2 SQIVND (reference sequence).

This clone was seen just once. The J gene is TRBJ2-5, the V gene TRBV7-2; D not certain. CDR3 length: 13 residues. Trimming pared 2 bases from V and 1 base from J, leaving 5 bases between. Germline V gene data show CDR1 as SGHTA and CDR2 as FQGNSA. The CDR3 sequence: CASSLSVQETQYF. The CDR3 coding sequence is TGTGCCAGCAGCTTATCGGTCCAAGAGACCCAGTACTTC.

On this clone: Other DNA sequences of this sample code for an identical CDR3. The chain is built from TRBV7-2 and TRBJ2-1; no clear D gene. The V end was cut by 1 base, the J end by 5 bases, with 6 bases between. Germline V gene lookup returns CDR1 SGHTA and CDR2 FQGNSA. This CDR3 comprises 13 residues. The CDR3, as DNA: TGTGCCAGCAGCTTAGGACAAAACAATGAGCAGTTCTTC. Encoded protein: CASSLGQNNEQFF. The variable domain in full, completed from reference TRBV7-2 and TRBJ2-1, reads GAGVSQSPSNKVTEKGKDVELRCDPISGHTALYWYRQSLGQGLEFLIYFQGNSAPDKSGLPSDRFSAERTGGSVSTLTIQRTQQEDSAVYLCASSLGQNNEQFFGPGTRLTVL.

The V gene is TRBV14, the J gene TRBJ2-6; 10 bases line up with TRBD2. With V trimmed by 1 base and J by 3 bases, 18 bases remained unmatched. The CDR3 sequence is 22 residues long. Per the germline V gene, CDR1 is SGHDN and CDR2 is FVKESK. This chain's CDR3 is CASSQVVIEREGLLFGANVLTF. The CDR3 coding sequence is TGTGCCAGCAGCCAAGTGGTCATCGAGCGGGAGGGCCTTTTATTTGGGGCCAACGTCCTGACTTTC.

V gene TRBV10-2 combines with J gene TRBJ1-1; a possible D gene is TRBD1 (5 bases). CDR1 and CDR2 (germline): WSHSY, SAAADI. With 1 base removed from V and 3 bases from J, the gap between germline ends came to 12 bases. The CDR3 consists of 15 residues. Here the CDR3 reads CASSEYRFIDTEAFF. DNA of the CDR3: TGCGCCAGCAGTGAGTACAGGTTTATTGACACTGAAGCTTTCTTT.

The rearrangement links TRBV5-5 to TRBJ1-2, with D possibly being TRBD1 (5 bases). The germline V gene has CDR1 SGHKS and CDR2 YYEKEE (reference sequence). The CDR3 contains 14 residues. The V gene lost 4 bases and the J gene lost 3 bases, with 13 bases spanning the gap. The CDR3 spells CASSPTGVYYGYTF. The CDR3 DNA reads TGTGCCAGCAGCCCCACGGGGGTATACTATGGCTACACCTTC.

The chain links TRBV5-4 to TRBJ2-7; 8 bases are shared with TRBD2. This CDR3 has 15 residues. CDR1 and CDR2 (germline): SGHNT, YYREEE (reference sequence). The V and J ends lost 3 bases and 0 bases, in that order; junction bases with no gene match: 5. The CDR3 DNA is TGTGCCAGCAGCTCTAGCGGGCCCGGCTCCTACGAGCAGTACTTC. This encodes CASSSSGPGSYEQYF. The full variable domain, completed using reference TRBV5-4 and TRBJ2-7, is ETGVTQSPTHLIKTRGQQVTLRCSSQSGHNTVSWYQQALGQGPQFIFQYYREEENGRGNFPPRFSGLQFPNYSSELNVNALELDDSALYLCASSSSGPGSYEQYFGPGTRLTVT.

The chain joins TRBV7-9 to TRBJ1-2; TRBD1 might be the D (6 bases). V shed 4 bases and J shed 5 bases, with 14 bases lying between them. This CDR3 has 14 residues. Germline CDR1 reads SEHNR; CDR2 reads FQNEAQ (reference sequence). As DNA, the CDR3 is TGTGCCAGCAGCTCCCGGGACAACCCATATGGCTACACCTTC. Its translation: CASSSRDNPYGYTF. The whole variable domain, filled in from reference TRBV7-9 and TRBJ1-2, reads DTGVSQNPRHKITKRGQNVTFRCDPISEHNRLYWYRQTLGQGPEFLTYFQNEAQLEKSRLLSDRFSAERPKGSFSTLEIQRTEQGDSAMYLCASSSRDNPYGYTFGSGTRLTVV.